The rows below give T cell receptor beta chains drawn from one sample of a study of cytomegalovirus exposure and HLA in healthy donors. The data were produced by immunoSEQ multiplex PCR, yet TCRdb's version contains in-frame clones alone and is incomplete. Seen here are under 55,000 clones, 55% to 75% observed once, and the top ten hold approximately 3.5%. Sequences were obtained from PBMCs. These receptor sequences come from a woman in her twenties or thirties in good health and CMV-seronegative. Both conserved end residues are part of each CDR3. The D gene is left open where the match is weak. A clone size is listed for some rows: how often the clone was seen (once, few, many), or a class if it is expanded.

J: TRBJ1-5; D: .; size: once; V: TRBV5-4; DNA: TGTGCCAGCAGCCAGGGTCCGGCGGATCAGCCCCAGCATTTT; CDR3: CASSQGPADQPQHF
J: TRBJ1-6; D: .; size: .; V: TRBV5-1; DNA: TGCGCCAGCAGCTTGGGACAGCTGAATTCACCCCTCCACTTT; CDR3: CASSLGQLNSPLHF
J: TRBJ1-2; D: TRBD1; size: .; V: TRBV7-8; DNA: TGTGCCAGCAGCTTAGATTACAGGGGCTATGGCTACACCTTC; CDR3: CASSLDYRGYGYTF
J: TRBJ1-4; D: TRBD1; size: few; V: TRBV5-1; DNA: TGCGCCAGCAGCTTGGGTGGACAGGGGAGAAATACCAATGAAAAACTGTTTTTT; CDR3: CASSLGGQGRNTNEKLFF
J: TRBJ1-5; D: .; size: few; V: TRBV19; DNA: TGTGCCAGTAGTCTCCGTGGGGGCCCCGATCAGCCCCAGCATTTT; CDR3: CASSLRGGPDQPQHF
J: TRBJ2-3; D: TRBD1; size: once; V: TRBV6-1; DNA: TGTGCCAGCAGTGACCCGGGACAGGGCGAAGATACGCAGTATTTT; CDR3: CASSDPGQGEDTQYF
J: TRBJ1-2; D: .; size: .; V: TRBV30; DNA: TGTGCCTGGAGTGTACAGCCTTCGGGCTACACCTTC; CDR3: CAWSVQPSGYTF
J: TRBJ1-1; D: .; size: .; V: TRBV6-1; DNA: TGTGCCAGCTGTTCTCGCCTAAACACTGAAGCTTTCTTT; CDR3: CASCSRLNTEAFF
J: TRBJ2-6; D: TRBD2; size: .; V: TRBV4-1; DNA: TGCGCCAGCAGCCAGGGACTAGCGGGGCTGTCTGGGGCCAACGTCCTGACTTTC; CDR3: CASSQGLAGLSGANVLTF
J: TRBJ1-5; D: .; size: .; V: TRBV28; DNA: TGTGCCAGCAGTCGTTATATTAATCAGCCCCAGCATTTT; CDR3: CASSRYINQPQHF
J: TRBJ1-1; D: .; size: .; V: TRBV4-1; DNA: TGCGCCAGCAGCCTCAACTTTGGTCATTCAGGGGAGACTGAAGCTTTCTTT; CDR3: CASSLNFGHSGETEAFF
J: TRBJ1-1; D: .; size: .; V: TRBV11-2; DNA: TGTGCCAGCAGCTTAACCCAACTCAGGGTGGGGCATGTGAACACTGAAGCTTTCTTT; CDR3: CASSLTQLRVGHVNTEAFF
J: TRBJ2-5; D: .; size: .; V: TRBV11-3; DNA: TGTGCCAGCAGCTTAACGGCGGCTTCAGAGACCCAGTACTTC; CDR3: CASSLTAASETQYF
J: TRBJ1-3; D: TRBD1; size: .; V: TRBV5-1; DNA: TGCGCCAGCAGCTTGGGGACAGGGCGTATCGGAAACACCATATATTTT; CDR3: CASSLGTGRIGNTIYF
J: TRBJ2-7; D: .; size: .; V: TRBV30; DNA: TGTGCCTGGAGCACAAGCTACGAGCAGTACTTC; CDR3: CAWSTSYEQYF
J: TRBJ1-2; D: .; size: .; V: TRBV18; DNA: TGTGCCAGCTCACCAAGGGGGTCCTATGGCTACACCTTC; CDR3: CASSPRGSYGYTF
J: TRBJ2-1; D: TRBD2; size: .; V: TRBV29-1; DNA: TGCAGCGTTGAAAGTTGGACTAGCGGGACCAGAGGGGTAGGTGAGCAGTTCTTC; CDR3: CSVESWTSGTRGVGEQFF
J: TRBJ2-7; D: .; size: .; V: TRBV5-1; DNA: TGCGCCAGCAGCTTCTTATCGGGGGCCTACGAGCAGTACTTC; CDR3: CASSFLSGAYEQYF
J: TRBJ1-2; D: .; size: once; V: TRBV7-8; DNA: TGTGCCAGCAGCTCTAGCTATGGCTACACCTTC; CDR3: CASSSSYGYTF
J: TRBJ1-4; D: .; size: few; V: TRBV5-1; DNA: TGCGCCAGCAGCTTGGCCGGGGTAGGTGAAAAACTGTTTTTT; CDR3: CASSLAGVGEKLFF
J: TRBJ2-7; D: .; size: .; V: TRBV5-1; DNA: TGCGCCAGCAGCTCTTCTACCTTTAACGAGCAGTACTTC; CDR3: CASSSSTFNEQYF
J: TRBJ1-4; D: .; size: .; V: TRBV9; DNA: TGTGCCAGCAGTGCTAGCGGGGCTGGGGAAAAACTGTTTTTT; CDR3: CASSASGAGEKLFF
J: TRBJ1-1; D: .; size: .; V: TRBV30; DNA: TGTGCCTGGAAGGATTCCACGAGGACTGAAGCTTTCTTT; CDR3: CAWKDSTRTEAFF
J: TRBJ2-1; D: .; size: few; V: TRBV1; DNA: TGCACCAGCAGCCCGGGTCTCTACAATGAGCAGTTCTTC; CDR3: CTSSPGLYNEQFF
J: TRBJ1-2; D: .; size: .; V: TRBV19; DNA: TGTGCCAGTACAGAGAACAGGCACTATGGCTACACCTTC; CDR3: CASTENRHYGYTF
J: TRBJ1-2; D: .; size: .; V: TRBV7-2; DNA: TGTGCCAGCAGCTTAAGCGAAGGAGTCGGCTACACCTTC; CDR3: CASSLSEGVGYTF
J: TRBJ2-3; D: .; size: .; V: TRBV7-2; DNA: TGTGCCAGCAGCCCTCCGAGGACAACATCTGACACTAGCACAGATACGCAGTATTTT; CDR3: CASSPPRTTSDTSTDTQYF
J: TRBJ1-1; D: .; size: .; V: TRBV30; DNA: TGTGCCTGGAGTACTAGTCGCGGGTCTGAAGCTTTCTTT; CDR3: CAWSTSRGSEAFF
J: TRBJ1-2; D: .; size: .; V: TRBV20-1; DNA: TGCAGTGCGGGGACAACCTATGGCTACACCTTC; CDR3: CSAGTTYGYTF
J: TRBJ1-5; D: .; size: few; V: TRBV19; DNA: TGTGCCAGTAGCCAATGGGTGGGGAGCCAGCCCCAGCATTTT; CDR3: CASSQWVGSQPQHF
J: TRBJ1-3; D: .; size: .; V: TRBV29-1; DNA: TGCAGCGTTGATGATCAGGCGAGCCCTGGAAACACCATATATTTT; CDR3: CSVDDQASPGNTIYF
J: TRBJ1-2; D: TRBD1; size: .; V: TRBV5-1; DNA: TGCGCCAGCAGCCCATCCCGGGACAGGGTAAATGGCTACACCTTC; CDR3: CASSPSRDRVNGYTF
J: TRBJ2-5; D: .; size: .; V: TRBV4-1; DNA: TGCGCCAGCAGCCAAGAGGGGAGGCTCCAAGAGACCCAGTACTTC; CDR3: CASSQEGRLQETQYF
J: TRBJ1-4; D: .; size: .; V: TRBV10-3; DNA: TGTGCCATCAGCCAACCGGGATTTAATGAAAAACTGTTTTTT; CDR3: CAISQPGFNEKLFF
J: TRBJ2-3; D: .; size: .; V: TRBV6-5; DNA: TGTGCCAGCAGCACCAAGGGGCCAGATACGCAGTATTTT; CDR3: CASSTKGPDTQYF
J: TRBJ2-1; D: .; size: .; V: TRBV7-6; DNA: TGTGCCAGCAGCCTTAAGGGACTTTTTTCACCGCTACTTAACTACAATGAGCAGTTCTTC; CDR3: CASSLKGLFSPLLNYNEQFF
J: TRBJ2-7; D: .; size: .; V: TRBV6-1; DNA: TGTGCCATCTCTCTGGGCTACCAGTCCTACGAGCAGTACTTC; CDR3: CAISLGYQSYEQYF
J: TRBJ1-5; D: .; size: .; V: TRBV2; DNA: TGTGCCACCTCACGTCTTAGTCAGCCCCAGCATTTT; CDR3: CATSRLSQPQHF
J: TRBJ2-7; D: TRBD1; size: .; V: TRBV4-2; DNA: TGTGCCAGCAGCCAGGAGACAGGGAATGGCGAGCAGTACTTC; CDR3: CASSQETGNGEQYF
J: TRBJ2-1; D: TRBD2; size: .; V: TRBV14; DNA: TGTGCCAGCAGCCAAGAACGGCTAGCGGGGGCCGGGGATGAGCAGTTCTTC; CDR3: CASSQERLAGAGDEQFF